This T cell receptor beta chain originates from a study of cytomegalovirus exposure and HLA in healthy donors. Study at large: Approximately 80 million unique TCRs from HLA-typed donors were held in an early data release. Study-wide findings and caveats: Testing in vitro showed a few CMV-associated chains specific for CMV antigens. An ancestry cluster, one associated with Asian ancestry, reportedly showed fewer N-insertions than the 666-donor mean in a later analysis.

The V gene's germline CDR1 is MDHEN and CDR2 SYDVKM. V was shortened by 6 bases and J by 3 bases, with 15 bases between the two germline ends. This CDR3 is built from 15 residues. The donors (healthy individuals) were bone marrow donors. Concerning this clone itself: What it binds is unknown.

In the PCR, 60 Vbeta and 13 Jbeta primers were used. This table comes from immunoSEQ multiplex PCR, and its TCRdb copy is limited to in-frame clones, with some not included. This sample carries roughly 190,000 clones, over 60% of them seen once, and the ten largest clones take 2.1%. The specimen sequenced was PBMCs. The chain couples TRBV28 to TRBJ2-1, with D possibly being TRBD2 (6 bases). The TCR originated in a woman aged 25-40 years in good health and CMV-seropositive. The CDR3 region is CASRHRGTLYNEQFF. DNA for the CDR3: TGTGCCAGCAGACATCGGGGGACCCTCTACAATGAGCAGTTCTTC.